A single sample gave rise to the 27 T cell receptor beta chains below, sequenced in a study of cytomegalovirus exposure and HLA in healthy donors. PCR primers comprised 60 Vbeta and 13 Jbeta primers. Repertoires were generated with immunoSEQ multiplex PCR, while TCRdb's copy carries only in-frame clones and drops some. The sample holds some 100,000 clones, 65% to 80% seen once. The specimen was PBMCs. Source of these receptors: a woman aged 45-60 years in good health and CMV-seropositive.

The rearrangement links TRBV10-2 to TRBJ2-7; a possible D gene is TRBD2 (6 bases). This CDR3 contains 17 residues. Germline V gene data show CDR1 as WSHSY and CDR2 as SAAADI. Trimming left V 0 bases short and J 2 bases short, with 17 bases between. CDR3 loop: CASSESKMDGGAYEQYF. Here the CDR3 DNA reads TGCGCCAGCAGTGAGTCGAAAATGGATGGAGGGGCCTACGAGCAGTACTTC.

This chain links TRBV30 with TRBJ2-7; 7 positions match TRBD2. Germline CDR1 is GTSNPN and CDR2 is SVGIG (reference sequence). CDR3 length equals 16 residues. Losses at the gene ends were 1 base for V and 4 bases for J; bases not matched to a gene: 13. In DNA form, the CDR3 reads TGTGCCTGGAGTGGAGCGGGGCCCCGAGGGATTTACGAGCAGTACTTC. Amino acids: CAWSGAGPRGIYEQYF.

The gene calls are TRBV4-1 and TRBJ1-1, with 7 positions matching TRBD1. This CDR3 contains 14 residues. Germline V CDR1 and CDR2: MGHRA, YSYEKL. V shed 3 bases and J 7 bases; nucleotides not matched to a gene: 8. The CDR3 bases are TGCGCCAGCAGCCATGGCCGCACAGGGGATGAAGCTTTCTTT. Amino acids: CASSHGRTGDEAFF.

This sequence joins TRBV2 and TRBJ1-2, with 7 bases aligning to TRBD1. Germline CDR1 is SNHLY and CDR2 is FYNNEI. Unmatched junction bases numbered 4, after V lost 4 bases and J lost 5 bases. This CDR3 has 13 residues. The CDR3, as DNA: TGTGCCAGCAGTGCCCCAGGGGGTTATGGCTACACCTTC. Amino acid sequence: CASSAPGGYGYTF.

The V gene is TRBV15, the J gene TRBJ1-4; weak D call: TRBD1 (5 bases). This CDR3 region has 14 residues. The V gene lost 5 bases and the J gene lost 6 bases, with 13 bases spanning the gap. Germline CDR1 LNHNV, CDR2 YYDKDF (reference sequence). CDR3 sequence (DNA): TGTGCCACCAGCCCTCCCGGGGGTTATGAAAAACTGTTTTTT. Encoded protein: CATSPPGGYEKLFF.

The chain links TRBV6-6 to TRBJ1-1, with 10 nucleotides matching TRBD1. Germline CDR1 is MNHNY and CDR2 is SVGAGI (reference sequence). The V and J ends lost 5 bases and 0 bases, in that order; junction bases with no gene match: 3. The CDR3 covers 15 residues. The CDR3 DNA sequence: TGTGCCAGCAGTCAGGACAGGGGGATGAACACTGAAGCTTTCTTT. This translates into CASSQDRGMNTEAFF.

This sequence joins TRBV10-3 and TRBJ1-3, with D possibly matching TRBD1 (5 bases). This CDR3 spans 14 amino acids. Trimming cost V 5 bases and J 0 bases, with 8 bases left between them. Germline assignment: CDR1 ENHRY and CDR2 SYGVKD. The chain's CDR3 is CAISSGNSGNTIYF. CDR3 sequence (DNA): TGTGCCATCAGTTCAGGGAACTCTGGAAACACCATATATTTT.

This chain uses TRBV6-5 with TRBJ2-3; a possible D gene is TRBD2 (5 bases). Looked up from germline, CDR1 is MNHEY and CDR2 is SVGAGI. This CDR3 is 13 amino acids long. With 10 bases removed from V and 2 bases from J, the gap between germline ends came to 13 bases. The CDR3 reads CATLNGNTDTQYF. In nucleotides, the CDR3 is TGTGCCACCCTAAACGGGAACACAGATACGCAGTATTTT.

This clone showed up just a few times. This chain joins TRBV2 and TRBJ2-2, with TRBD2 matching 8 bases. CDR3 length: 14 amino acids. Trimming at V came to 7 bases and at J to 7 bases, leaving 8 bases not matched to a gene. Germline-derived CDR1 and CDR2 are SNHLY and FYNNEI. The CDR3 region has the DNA TGTGCCAGCACGGGAGGGCCTAGGATCGGGGAGCTGTTTTTT. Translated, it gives CASTGGPRIGELFF. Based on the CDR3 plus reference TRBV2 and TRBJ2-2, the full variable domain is EPEVTQTPSHQVTQMGQEVILRCVPISNHLYFYWYRQILGQKVEFLVSFYNNEISEKSEIFDDQFSVERPDGSNFTLKIRSTKLEDSAMYFCASTGGPRIGELFFGEGSRLTVL.

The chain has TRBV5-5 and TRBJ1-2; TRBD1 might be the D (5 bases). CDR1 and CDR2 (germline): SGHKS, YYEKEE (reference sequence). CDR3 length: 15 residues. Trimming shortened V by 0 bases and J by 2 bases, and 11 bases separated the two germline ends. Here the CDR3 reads CASSLGGAGNYGYTF. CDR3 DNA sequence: TGTGCCAGCAGCTTGGGGGGCGCAGGGAACTATGGCTACACCTTC.

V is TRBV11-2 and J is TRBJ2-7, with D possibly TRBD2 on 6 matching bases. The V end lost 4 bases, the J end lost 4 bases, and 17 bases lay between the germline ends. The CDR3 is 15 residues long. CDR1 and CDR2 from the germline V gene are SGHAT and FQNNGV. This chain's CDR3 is CASSSQGGIGYEQYF. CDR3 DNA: TGTGCCAGCAGCTCGCAGGGCGGGATCGGGTACGAGCAGTACTTC.

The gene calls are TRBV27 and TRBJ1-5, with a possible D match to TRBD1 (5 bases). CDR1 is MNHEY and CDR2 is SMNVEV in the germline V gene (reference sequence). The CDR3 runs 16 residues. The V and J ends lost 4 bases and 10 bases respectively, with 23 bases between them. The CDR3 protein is CASSSYRTGGVKPQHF. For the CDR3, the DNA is TGTGCCAGCAGTTCTTATCGGACCGGGGGGGTAAAACCCCAGCATTTT.

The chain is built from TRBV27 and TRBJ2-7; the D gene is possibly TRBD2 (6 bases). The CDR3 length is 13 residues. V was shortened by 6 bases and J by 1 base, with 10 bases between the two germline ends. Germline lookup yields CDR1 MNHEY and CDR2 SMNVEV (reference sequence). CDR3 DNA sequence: TGTGCCAGCAGGGGGACTTCATCCTACGAGCAGTACTTC. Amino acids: CASRGTSSYEQYF.

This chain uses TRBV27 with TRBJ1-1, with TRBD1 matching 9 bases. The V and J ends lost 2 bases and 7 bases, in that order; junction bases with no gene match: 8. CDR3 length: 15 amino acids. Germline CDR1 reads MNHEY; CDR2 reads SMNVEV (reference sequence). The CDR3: CASSLVNRGQDEAFF. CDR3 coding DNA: TGTGCCAGCAGTTTAGTCAACAGGGGGCAGGATGAAGCTTTCTTT.

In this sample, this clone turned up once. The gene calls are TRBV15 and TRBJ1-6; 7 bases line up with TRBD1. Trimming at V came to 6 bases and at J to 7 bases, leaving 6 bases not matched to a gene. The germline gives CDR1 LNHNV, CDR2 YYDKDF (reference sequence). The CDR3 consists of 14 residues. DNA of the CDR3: TGTGCCACCAGGCCGGGACAGCAAAATTCACCCCTCCACTTT. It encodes CATRPGQQNSPLHF.

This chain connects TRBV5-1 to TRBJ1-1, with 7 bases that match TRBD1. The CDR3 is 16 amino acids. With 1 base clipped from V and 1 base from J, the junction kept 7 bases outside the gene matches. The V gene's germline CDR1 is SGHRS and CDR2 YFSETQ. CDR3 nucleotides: TGCGCCAGCAGCTTGCTAGGGACAGCCCAGAACACTGAAGCTTTCTTT. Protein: CASSLLGTAQNTEAFF.

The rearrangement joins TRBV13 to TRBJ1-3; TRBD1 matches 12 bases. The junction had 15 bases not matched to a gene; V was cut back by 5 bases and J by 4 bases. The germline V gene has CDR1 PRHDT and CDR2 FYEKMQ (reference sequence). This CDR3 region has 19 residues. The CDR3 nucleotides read TGTGCCAGCAGCCCAAGTCCCGGGACAGGGGGCGGCTCGGGAAACACCATATATTTT. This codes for CASSPSPGTGGGSGNTIYF.

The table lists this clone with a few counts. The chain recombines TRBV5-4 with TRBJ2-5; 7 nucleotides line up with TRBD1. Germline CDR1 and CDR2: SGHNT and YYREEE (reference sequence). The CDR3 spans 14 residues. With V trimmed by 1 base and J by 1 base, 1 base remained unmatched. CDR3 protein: CASSLRDSQETQYF. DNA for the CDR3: TGTGCCAGCAGCTTGAGGGACAGCCAAGAGACCCAGTACTTC.

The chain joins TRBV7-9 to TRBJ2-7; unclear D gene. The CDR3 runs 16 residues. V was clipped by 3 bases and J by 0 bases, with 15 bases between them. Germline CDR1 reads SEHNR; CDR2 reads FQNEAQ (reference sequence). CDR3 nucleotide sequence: TGTGCCAGCAGCTTTAATGATGCTCTACTCTCCTACGAGCAGTACTTC. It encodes CASSFNDALLSYEQYF.

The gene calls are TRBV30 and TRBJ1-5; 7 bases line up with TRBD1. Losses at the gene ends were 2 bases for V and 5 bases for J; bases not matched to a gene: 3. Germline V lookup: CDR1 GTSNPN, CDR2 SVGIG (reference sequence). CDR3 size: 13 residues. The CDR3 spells CAWSRQGHQPQHF. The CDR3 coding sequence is TGTGCCTGGAGTAGACAGGGTCATCAGCCCCAGCATTTT.

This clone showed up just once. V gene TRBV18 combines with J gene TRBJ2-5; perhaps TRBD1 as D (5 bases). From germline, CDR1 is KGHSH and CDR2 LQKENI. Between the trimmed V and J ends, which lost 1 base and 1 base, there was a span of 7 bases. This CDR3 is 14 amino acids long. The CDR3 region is CASSPRQGQETQYF. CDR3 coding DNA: TGTGCCAGCTCACCACGGCAGGGCCAAGAGACCCAGTACTTC.

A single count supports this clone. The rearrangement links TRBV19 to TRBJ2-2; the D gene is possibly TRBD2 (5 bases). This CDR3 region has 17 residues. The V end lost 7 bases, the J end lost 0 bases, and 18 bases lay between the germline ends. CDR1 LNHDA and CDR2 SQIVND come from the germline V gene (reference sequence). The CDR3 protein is CASKNVPGESNTGELFF. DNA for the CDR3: TGTGCCAGTAAAAATGTTCCCGGGGAATCGAACACCGGGGAGCTGTTTTTT.

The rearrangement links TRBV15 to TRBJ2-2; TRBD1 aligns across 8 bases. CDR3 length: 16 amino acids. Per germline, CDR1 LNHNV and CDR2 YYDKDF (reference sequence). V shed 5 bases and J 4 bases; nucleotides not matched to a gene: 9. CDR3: CATSLSWTGTTGELFF. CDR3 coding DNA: TGTGCCACCAGCTTGTCCTGGACAGGGACCACCGGGGAGCTGTTTTTT.

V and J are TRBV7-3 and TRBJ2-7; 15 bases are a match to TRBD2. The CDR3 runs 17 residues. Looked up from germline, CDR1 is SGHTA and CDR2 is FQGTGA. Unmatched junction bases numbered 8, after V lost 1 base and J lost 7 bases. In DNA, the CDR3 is TGTGCCAGCAGCTTAAGCGGACTAGCGGGAGGGCCGAGTGAGCAGTACTTC. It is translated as CASSLSGLAGGPSEQYF.

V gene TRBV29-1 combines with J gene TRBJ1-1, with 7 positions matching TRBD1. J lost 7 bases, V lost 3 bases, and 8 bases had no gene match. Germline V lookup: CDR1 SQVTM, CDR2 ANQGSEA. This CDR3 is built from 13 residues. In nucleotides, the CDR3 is TGCAGCGTTGATCCGGATCGGACAGGTGAAGCTTTCTTT. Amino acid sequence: CSVDPDRTGEAFF.

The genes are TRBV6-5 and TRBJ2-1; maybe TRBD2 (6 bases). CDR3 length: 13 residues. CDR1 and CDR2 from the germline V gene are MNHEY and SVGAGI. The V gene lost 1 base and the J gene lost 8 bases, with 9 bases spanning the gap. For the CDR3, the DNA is TGTGCCAGCAGTTACTGGAGGGGAGATGAGCAGTTCTTC. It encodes CASSYWRGDEQFF.

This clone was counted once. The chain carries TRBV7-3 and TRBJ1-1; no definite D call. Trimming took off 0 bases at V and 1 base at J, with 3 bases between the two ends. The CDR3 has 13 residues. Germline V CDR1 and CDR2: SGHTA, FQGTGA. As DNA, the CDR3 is TGTGCCAGCAGCTTAACGAGGAACACTGAAGCTTTCTTT. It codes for CASSLTRNTEAFF.